This is a list of T cell receptor beta chains from one sample in a study of Graves' ophthalmopathy and Graves' hyperthyroidism. Each CDR3 protein is one row after TCRdb ran MiXCR on the multiplex PCR reads. The sample lists roughly 380,000 distinct CDR3 sequences; 15% were seen once. The sample comprised peripheral blood. Receptors were obtained from a woman aged 18-30 years with stable Graves' hyperthyroidism. The CDR3 runs from the conserved cysteine through the conserved F or W.

v_call cdr3_aa
TRBV28 CASSLKRVYATGRRTGELFF
TRBV19 CASNPPGGTGRYTF
TRBV10-3 CAISEGGDTEAFF
TRBV20-1 CSARETGGLAGFTF
TRBV5-1 CASSLRPNSNQPQHF
TRBV6-1 CASSPGGLGDYGYTF
TRBV15 CATNRDLVYGYTF
TRBV20-1 CSARAGGVSGANVLTF
TRBV29-1 CSVGVGNSPLHF
TRBV20-1 CSARTTTNTEAFF
TRBV11-2 CASSAGQKGGGYYGYTF
TRBV20-1 CSARDGQGLYGYTF
TRBV20-1 CSARVGTGISPLHF
TRBV19 CASTPYSGQNTGELFF
TRBV28 CESRGTADEQYF
TRBV19 CASSPSGTGEYNSPLHF
TRBV6-2/TRBV6-3 CASSLGRNYYEQYF
TRBV7-2 CASSSRGQGNTEAFF
TRBV19 CASSPRTKGQPQHF
TRBV7-3 CASSRGDRGLPWPQHF
TRBV7-8 CASSAKRDRRIYEQYF
TRBV5-1 CASSEGLPRTYEQYF
TRBV20-1 CSAWGLAVNEQFF
TRBV6-1 CASSTYTDRGETQYF
TRBV7-2 CASSYTGGPYGYTF